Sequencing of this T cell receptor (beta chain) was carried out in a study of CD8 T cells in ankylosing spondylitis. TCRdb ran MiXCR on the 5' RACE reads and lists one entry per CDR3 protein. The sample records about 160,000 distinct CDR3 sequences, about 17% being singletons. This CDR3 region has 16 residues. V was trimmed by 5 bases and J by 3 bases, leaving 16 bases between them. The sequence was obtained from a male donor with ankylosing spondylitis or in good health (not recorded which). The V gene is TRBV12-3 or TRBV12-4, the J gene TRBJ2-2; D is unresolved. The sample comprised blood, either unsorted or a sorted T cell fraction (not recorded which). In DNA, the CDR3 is TGTGCCAGCAGTCCCTTTAAGTCGATTGACACCGGGGAGCTGTTTTTT. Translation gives CASSPFKSIDTGELFF.